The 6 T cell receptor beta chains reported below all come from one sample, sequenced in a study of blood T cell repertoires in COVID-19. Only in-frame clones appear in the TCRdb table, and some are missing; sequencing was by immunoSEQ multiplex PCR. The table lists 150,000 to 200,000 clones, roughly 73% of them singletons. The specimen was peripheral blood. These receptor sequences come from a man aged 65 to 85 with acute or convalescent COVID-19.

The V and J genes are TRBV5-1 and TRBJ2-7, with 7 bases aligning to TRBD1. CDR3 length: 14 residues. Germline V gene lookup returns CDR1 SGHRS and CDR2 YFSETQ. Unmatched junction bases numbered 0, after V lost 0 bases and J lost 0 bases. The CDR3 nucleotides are TGCGCCAGCAGCTTGGGACAGGGCTCCTACGAGCAGTACTTC. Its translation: CASSLGQGSYEQYF. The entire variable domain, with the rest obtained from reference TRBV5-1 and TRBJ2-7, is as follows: KAGVTQTPRYLIKTRGQQVTLSCSPISGHRSVSWYQQTPGQGLQFLFEYFSETQRNKGNFPGRFSGRQFSNSRSEMNVSTLELGDSALYLCASSLGQGSYEQYFGPGTRLTVT.

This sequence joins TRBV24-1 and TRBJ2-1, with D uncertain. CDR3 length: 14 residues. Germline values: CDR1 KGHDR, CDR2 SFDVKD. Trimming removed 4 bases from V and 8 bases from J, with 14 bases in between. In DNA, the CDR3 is TGTGCCACCAGTGAGCCAGGAACTGGGTATGAGCAGTTCTTC. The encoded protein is CATSEPGTGYEQFF.

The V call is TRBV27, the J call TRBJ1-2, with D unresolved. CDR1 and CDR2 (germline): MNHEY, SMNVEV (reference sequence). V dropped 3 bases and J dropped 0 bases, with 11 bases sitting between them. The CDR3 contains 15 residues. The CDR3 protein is CASSLVAGANYGYTF. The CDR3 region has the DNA TGTGCCAGCAGTTTGGTGGCAGGCGCTAACTATGGCTACACCTTC.

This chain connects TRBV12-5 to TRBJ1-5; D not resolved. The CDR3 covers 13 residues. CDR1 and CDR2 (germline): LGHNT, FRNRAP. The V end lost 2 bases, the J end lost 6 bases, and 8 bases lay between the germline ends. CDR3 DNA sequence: TGTGCTAGTGGTTTGTCGTCGGGTCAGCCCCAGCATTTT. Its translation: CASGLSSGQPQHF.

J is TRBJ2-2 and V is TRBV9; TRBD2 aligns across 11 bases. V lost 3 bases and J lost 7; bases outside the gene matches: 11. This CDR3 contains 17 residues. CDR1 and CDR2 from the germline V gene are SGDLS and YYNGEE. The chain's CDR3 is CASSASSLAGVHGELFF. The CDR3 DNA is TGTGCCAGCAGCGCGAGCTCACTAGCGGGAGTGCACGGGGAGCTGTTTTTT.

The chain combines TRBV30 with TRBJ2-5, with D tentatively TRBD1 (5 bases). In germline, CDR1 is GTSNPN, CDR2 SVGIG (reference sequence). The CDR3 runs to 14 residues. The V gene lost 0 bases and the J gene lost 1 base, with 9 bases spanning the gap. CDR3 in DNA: TGTGCCTGGAGTGTTTCAGGGCTCCAAGAGACCCAGTACTTC. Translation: CAWSVSGLQETQYF.